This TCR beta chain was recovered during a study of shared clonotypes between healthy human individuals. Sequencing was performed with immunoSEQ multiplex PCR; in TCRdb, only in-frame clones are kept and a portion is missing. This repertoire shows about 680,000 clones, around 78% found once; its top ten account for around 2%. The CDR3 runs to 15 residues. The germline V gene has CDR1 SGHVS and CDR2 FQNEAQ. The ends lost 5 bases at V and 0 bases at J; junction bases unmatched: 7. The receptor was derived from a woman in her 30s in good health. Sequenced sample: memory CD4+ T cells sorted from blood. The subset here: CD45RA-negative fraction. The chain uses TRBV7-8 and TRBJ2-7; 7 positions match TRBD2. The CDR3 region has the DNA TGTGCCAGCAGCCCTACCAGCGGGACCTCCTACGAGCAGTACTTC. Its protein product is CASSPTSGTSYEQYF. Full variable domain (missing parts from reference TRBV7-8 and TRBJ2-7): GAGVSQSPRYKVAKRGQDVALRCDPISGHVSLFWYQQALGQGPEFLTYFQNEAQLDKSGLPSDRFFAERPEGSVSTLKIQRTQQEDSAVYLCASSPTSGTSYEQYFGPGTRLTVT.